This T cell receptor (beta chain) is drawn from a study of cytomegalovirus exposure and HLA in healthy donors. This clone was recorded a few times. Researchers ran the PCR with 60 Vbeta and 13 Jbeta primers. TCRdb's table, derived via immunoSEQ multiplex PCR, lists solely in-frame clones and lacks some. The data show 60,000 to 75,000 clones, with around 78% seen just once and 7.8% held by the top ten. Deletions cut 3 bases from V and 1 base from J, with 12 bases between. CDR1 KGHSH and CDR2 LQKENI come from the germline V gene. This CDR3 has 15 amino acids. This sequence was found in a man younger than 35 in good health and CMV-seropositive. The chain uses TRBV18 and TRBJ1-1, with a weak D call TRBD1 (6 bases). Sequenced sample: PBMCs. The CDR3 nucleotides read TGTGCCAGCTCACCGCCTGGGACACCGAACACTGAAGCTTTCTTT. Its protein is CASSPPGTPNTEAFF.